Presented here are 13 T cell receptor beta chains from one specimen sequenced in a study of T cell responses to AZD1222 COVID-19 vaccine. The method was immunoSEQ multiplex PCR; TCRdb's version includes in-frame clones alone and lacks a portion of them. The sample lists some 30,000 clones, more than 75% occurring once. The specimen comprised peripheral blood, sampled 28 days after the second AZD1222 dose. The receptor set was obtained from an adult who received the AZD1222 COVID-19 vaccine.

The rearrangement joins TRBV5-5 to TRBJ1-6, with D uncertain. Germline CDR1 reads SGHKS; CDR2 reads YYEKEE (reference sequence). V was cut by 0 bases and J by 6 bases, with 13 bases left in between. The CDR3 sequence is 16 residues long. The CDR3 DNA is TGTGCCAGCAGCTTGGACTTTCGAATATTTAATTCACCCCTCCACTTT. Amino acids: CASSLDFRIFNSPLHF.

This chain links TRBV6-5 with TRBJ1-1, with TRBD1 matching 9 bases. This CDR3 comprises 14 residues. V shed 6 bases, J shed 1 base, and the junction held 3 bases outside the gene matches. CDR1 is MNHEY, CDR2 SVGAGI, per germline. DNA for the CDR3: TGTGCCAGCAGAAAGACAGGGGGGAACACTGAAGCTTTCTTT. Translated: CASRKTGGNTEAFF.

V and J are TRBV5-1 and TRBJ1-5, with D perhaps matching TRBD1 (5 bases). Trimming removed 3 bases from V and 1 base from J, with 8 bases in between. The CDR3 has 14 residues. The germline V gene encodes CDR1 SGHRS and CDR2 YFSETQ. This CDR3 is CASSSGLSNQPQHF. The CDR3 coding sequence is TGCGCCAGCAGCTCAGGGTTAAGCAATCAGCCCCAGCATTTT.

This clone was observed a handful of times. J is TRBJ2-7 and V is TRBV7-9; D gene unclear. V lost 5 bases and J 5 bases, leaving 13 bases between the germline ends. The germline V gene has CDR1 SEHNR and CDR2 FQNEAQ (reference sequence). This CDR3 has 13 amino acids. The CDR3 is CASSLGGLDEQYF. The CDR3 DNA reads TGTGCCAGCAGCCTAGGTGGGCTAGACGAGCAGTACTTC.

V gene TRBV7-2 combines with J gene TRBJ2-5; 8 bases align to TRBD1. The CDR3 covers 14 residues. V gave up 2 bases and J gave up 5 bases; unmatched junction bases: 4. CDR1 and CDR2 (germline): SGHTA, FQGNSA. The CDR3 region has the DNA TGTGCCAGCAGCTTATCCCGGGACAGGGAGACCCAGTACTTC. This encodes CASSLSRDRETQYF.

A few counts support this clone. This chain joins TRBV9 and TRBJ1-5; 10 nucleotides agree with TRBD1. The V gene end was trimmed by 3 bases and the J gene end by 11 bases; junction bases not matched to a gene: 5. Looked up from germline, CDR1 is SGDLS and CDR2 is YYNGEE. This CDR3 has 13 amino acids. Written as DNA, the CDR3 is TGTGCCAGCAGCGCGACAGGGGGCACGACCCAGCATTTT. It is translated as CASSATGGTTQHF.

There are a few counts of this clone. J is TRBJ2-7 and V is TRBV20-1; D is unclear. The germline V gene encodes CDR1 DFQATT and CDR2 SNEGSKA (reference sequence). CDR3 length: 11 amino acids. Trimming took 3 bases from V and 7 from J, leaving 10 bases between them. The CDR3 protein is CSASRLGEQYF. CDR3 in DNA: TGCAGTGCTAGTCGACTGGGAGAGCAGTACTTC.

The chain couples TRBV18 to TRBJ2-3; a possible D gene is TRBD2 (6 bases). V was cut by 2 bases and J by 5 bases, with 14 bases left in between. This CDR3 region has 15 residues. Per germline, CDR1 KGHSH and CDR2 LQKENI. As DNA, the CDR3 is TGTGCCAGCTCACCAGGGTCGCCGGGGGTAGATACGCAGTATTTT. Its translation is CASSPGSPGVDTQYF.

V is TRBV3-1 (or the pseudogene TRBV3-2) and J is TRBJ2-7; D is unresolved. The CDR3 runs 13 residues. V was clipped by 2 bases and J by 4 bases, with 9 bases between them. Germline loops: CDR1 LGHDT, CDR2 YNNKEL (reference sequence). CDR3 sequence reads: CASSQSGPYEQYF. In DNA, the CDR3 is TGTGCCAGCAGCCAATCCGGGCCTTACGAGCAGTACTTC.

The chain carries TRBV11-2 and TRBJ2-7; no clear D. This CDR3 has 13 amino acids. Germline values: CDR1 SGHAT, CDR2 FQNNGV. Between the trimmed V and J ends, which lost 1 base and 5 bases, there was a span of 9 bases. The CDR3 is CASSLVISDEQYF. The CDR3 DNA sequence: TGTGCCAGCAGCTTAGTCATCTCGGACGAGCAGTACTTC.

The genes are TRBV29-1 and TRBJ2-7, with TRBD2 matching 10 bases. This CDR3 spans 14 amino acids. Germline V gene data show CDR1 as SQVTM and CDR2 as ANQGSEA. The V gene end was trimmed by 3 bases and the J gene end by 0 bases; junction bases not matched to a gene: 2. DNA of the CDR3: TGCAGCGTTGATTCTAGCGGGAGCTCCTACGAGCAGTACTTC. The encoded protein is CSVDSSGSSYEQYF.

The J gene is TRBJ1-2, the V gene TRBV7-9; TRBD1 agrees at 10 bases. After removal of 1 base from V and 6 bases from J, the junction contained 5 bases not matched to a gene. The length of the CDR3 is 15 residues. Germline CDR1 SEHNR, CDR2 FQNEAQ (reference sequence). Here the CDR3 DNA reads TGTGCCAGCAGCTTAGGACAGGGGGCTGGCCATGGCTACACCTTC. It is translated as CASSLGQGAGHGYTF.

The V gene is TRBV7-2, the J gene TRBJ1-3, with 7 bases lining up with TRBD1. The V segment lost 1 base and the J segment 4 bases; nucleotides outside the gene matches: 7. Germline V gene data show CDR1 as SGHTA and CDR2 as FQGNSA. The CDR3 consists of 16 residues. For the CDR3, the DNA is TGTGCCAGCAGCTTAGGGGGACAGACCTTGGGAAACACCATATATTTT. It specifies CASSLGGQTLGNTIYF.